This T cell receptor (beta chain) came from a study of cytomegalovirus exposure and HLA in healthy donors. Study-level points and caveats: Researchers catalogued some 160 TCR beta chains as cytomegalovirus-associated. An ancestry cluster, one associated with Asian ancestry, reportedly showed fewer N-insertions than the approximately 670-donor mean in a later analysis. With high specificity and sensitivity, the classifier reportedly diagnosed cytomegalovirus status.

Both 60 Vbeta primers and 13 Jbeta primers went into the PCR. Generated by immunoSEQ multiplex PCR, the TCRdb table keeps only in-frame clones and is missing some. The ten most abundant clones cover 1.4% to 1.5% of a sample with roughly 82,000 clones. A note on this clone: What it binds is unknown.

Germline CDR1 MDHEN, CDR2 SYDVKM. The CDR3 has 15 amino acids. V was trimmed by 5 bases and J by 6 bases, leaving 20 bases between them. V and J are TRBV28 and TRBJ2-7; D might be TRBD1 (6 bases). The sequence was collected from a woman in her sixties or seventies in good health and CMV-seronegative. Sequencing was performed on PBMCs. CDR3: CASSPYPMDSAEQYF. CDR3 bases: TGTGCCAGCAGTCCTTATCCCATGGACAGCGCCGAGCAGTACTTC.